This record covers a single T cell receptor beta chain. The target antigen is unknown. The data originate from a study of shared clonotypes between healthy human individuals. Overall study: CD4 naive cells filled three plates per donor, CD4 memory three, CD8 naive two and CD8 memory one.

Each cell subset's genomic DNA was divided evenly among several immunoSEQ plates. Clones were read by immunoSEQ multiplex PCR, and TCRdb kept only the in-frame ones, dropping some. Of fewer than 3 million clones in the sample, 85% to 95% are singletons; the top ten hold around 0.35%. The study enrolled healthy HIV-negative adults without recent acute infections or vaccinations as donors. Study outcomes and limitations: Among donors, the sharing of clonotypes was expected to be influenced by sequencing depth.

This CDR3 region has 15 residues. V lost 5 bases and J lost 11, with 22 bases in between. The V gene's germline CDR1 is SGHTA and CDR2 FQGNSA. This sequence joins TRBV7-2 and TRBJ2-1, with D perhaps TRBD1 (5 bases). Sequenced sample: naive CD4+ T cells from PBMCs. Subset given: CD45RA+ positively selected. The clonotype comes from a man in his late teens or twenties in good health. Some clones in this sample may be carry-over from other donors' samples. The chain's CDR3 is CASSRLQGNGLQQFF. The CDR3 DNA sequence: TGTGCCAGCAGCCGTCTCCAGGGTAACGGGTTACAGCAGTTCTTC.